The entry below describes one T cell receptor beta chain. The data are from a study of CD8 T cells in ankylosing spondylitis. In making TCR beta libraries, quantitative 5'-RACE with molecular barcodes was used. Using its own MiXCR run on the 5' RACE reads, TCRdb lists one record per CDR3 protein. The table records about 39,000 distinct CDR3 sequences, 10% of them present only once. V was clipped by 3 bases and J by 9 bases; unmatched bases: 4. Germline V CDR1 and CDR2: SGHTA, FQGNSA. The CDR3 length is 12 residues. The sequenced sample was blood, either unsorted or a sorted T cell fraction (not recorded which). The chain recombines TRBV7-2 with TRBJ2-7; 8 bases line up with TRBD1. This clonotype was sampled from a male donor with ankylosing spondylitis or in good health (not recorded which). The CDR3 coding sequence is TGTGCCAGCAGCTTCGGACAGGGTGGGCAGTACTTC. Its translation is CASSFGQGGQYF.